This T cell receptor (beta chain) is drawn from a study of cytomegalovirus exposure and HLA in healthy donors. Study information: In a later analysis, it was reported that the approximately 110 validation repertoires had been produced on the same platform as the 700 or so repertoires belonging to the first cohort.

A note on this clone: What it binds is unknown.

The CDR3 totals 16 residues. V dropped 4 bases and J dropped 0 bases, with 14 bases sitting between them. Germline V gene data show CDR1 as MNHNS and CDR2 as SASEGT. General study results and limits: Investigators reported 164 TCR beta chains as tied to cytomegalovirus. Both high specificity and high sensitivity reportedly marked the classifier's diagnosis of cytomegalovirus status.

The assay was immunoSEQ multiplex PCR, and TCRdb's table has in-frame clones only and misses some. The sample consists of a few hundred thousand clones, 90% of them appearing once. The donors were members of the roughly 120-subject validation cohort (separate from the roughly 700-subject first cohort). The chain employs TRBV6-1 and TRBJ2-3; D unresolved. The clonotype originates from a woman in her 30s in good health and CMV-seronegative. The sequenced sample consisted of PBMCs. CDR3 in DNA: TGTGCCAGCAGTGGGCGTACGGCGGTAAGCACAGATACGCAGTATTTT. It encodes CASSGRTAVSTDTQYF.